This T cell receptor (beta chain) stems from a study of T-cell reconstitution after alpha-beta-depleted transplantation in children. This clonotype came up a few times. Germline CDR1 is MNHEY and CDR2 is SVGAGI. V lost 2 bases and J lost 0, with 13 bases in between. This CDR3 has 17 amino acids. Researchers prepared the TCRbeta library using unique molecular identifiers, the study reports. TCRdb re-called the PCR reads with MiXCR, one entry per CDR3 protein. The sample includes some 200,000 distinct CDR3 sequences, about 6.4% seen only once; the top ten take 3% to 3.5%. The sequence was obtained from a human donor who donated a stem cell graft to a child with Wiskott-Aldrich syndrome. The chain couples TRBV6-5 to TRBJ1-4; the D is unclear. The material was PBMCs from the stem cell graft donor, obtained from the stem cell graft. The DNA for the CDR3 is TGTGCCAGCAGTTACGGCCCGGCCATTGCAACTAATGAAAAACTGTTTTTT. Translation: CASSYGPAIATNEKLFF.